These T cell receptor beta chains were read from a single sample in a study of blood T cell repertoires in COVID-19. This table comes from immunoSEQ multiplex PCR, and its TCRdb copy is limited to in-frame clones, with some not included. The repertoire holds fewer than 250,000 clones, with around 89% as singletons. What was sequenced was PBMCs or T cells enriched from blood (not recorded which). The receptors were sampled from a man in his forties or fifties who had been exposed to COVID-19. Each CDR3 is given with its conserved first and last residue. D genes are given only for firm matches. A row's size may be missing; if present it is once, few, many or a size class.

>TRBV19|TRBD2|NA|TRBJ2-5
TGTGCCAGTTCTAGCGGGAGCGAGGAGACCCAGTACTTC
CASSSGSEETQYF
>TRBV9|NA|NA|TRBJ1-1
TGTGCCAGCAGCGTAGTTGGGGAGGGACACACTGAAGCTTTCTTT
CASSVVGEGHTEAFF
>TRBV6-5|NA|once|TRBJ2-7
TGTGCCAGCAGTTACTCACAGGGCATCTACGAGCAGTACTTC
CASSYSQGIYEQYF
>TRBV5-1|NA|NA|TRBJ1-2
TGCGCCAGCAGCTTGGGGGTACGGGGAGGCTACACCTTC
CASSLGVRGGYTF
>TRBV15|NA|NA|TRBJ2-2
TGTGCCACCAGCTCCTTTGACCGCGGCGGGGAGCTGTTTTTT
CATSSFDRGGELFF
>TRBV9|NA|NA|TRBJ1-2
TGTGCCAGCATAGGTGGGGGGTCTGACTATGGCTACACCTTC
CASIGGGSDYGYTF
>TRBV21-1|NA|NA|TRBJ2-1
TGTGCCAGCAGCAAAGTTCGGAATAGCGGGAACTACAATGAGCAGTTCTTC
CASSKVRNSGNYNEQFF
>TRBV6-5|NA|few|TRBJ1-1
TGTGCCAGCAGTTACTCATACGGCACTGAAGCTTTCTTT
CASSYSYGTEAFF
>TRBV2|TRBD2|NA|TRBJ2-1
TGTGCCAGCAGTGTTGGACTAGCGGCCAACAATGAGCAGTTCTTC
CASSVGLAANNEQFF
>TRBV5-6|NA|NA|TRBJ2-7
TGTGCCAGCAGCAGCTTGGGCCGGGATCGGTACGAGCAGTACTTC
CASSSLGRDRYEQYF
>TRBV7-6|TRBD2|medium-sized|TRBJ2-2
TGTGCCAGCAGCTTAGAAGTTGCGGGAGGCGGGACCGGGGAGCTGTTTTTT
CASSLEVAGGGTGELFF
>TRBV18|NA|NA|TRBJ1-5
TGTGCCAGCTCACCTAACTACAGGGTTGGCAATCAGCCCCAGCATTTT
CASSPNYRVGNQPQHF
>TRBV28|NA|NA|TRBJ1-1
TGTGCCAGCAGTCCATCGGGGGTTCTGAACACTGAAGCTTTCTTT
CASSPSGVLNTEAFF
>TRBV15|NA|NA|TRBJ1-4
TGTGCCACCAGCAGAGGTCAAAATGAAAAACTGTTTTTT
CATSRGQNEKLFF
>TRBV15|NA|once|TRBJ2-5
TGTGCCACCAGCAGAGATCCAGGGTACGAGACCCAGTACTTC
CATSRDPGYETQYF
>TRBV28|TRBD2|NA|TRBJ2-5
TGTGCCAGCAGTTTATTCGGGACTAGTGGAGGGTTTGGGCCCCAGTACTTC
CASSLFGTSGGFGPQYF
>TRBV11-2|NA|NA|TRBJ2-1
TGTGCCAGCAGCTTAGTCGGTCCTGGGCAGGGGGGCAATGAGCAGTTCTTC
CASSLVGPGQGGNEQFF
>TRBV10-3|TRBD1|once|TRBJ1-5
TGTGCCATCAACAGGGGGGGTGGTAGCAATCAGCCCCAGCATTTT
CAINRGGGSNQPQHF
>TRBV6-5|NA|NA|TRBJ2-6
TGTGCCAGCAACCGAGTCTCTGGGGCCAACGTCCTGACTTTC
CASNRVSGANVLTF
>TRBV7-2|NA|NA|TRBJ2-7
TGTGCCAGCAGCCTCCACGGAGGCGAGCAGTACTTC
CASSLHGGEQYF
>TRBV6-1|TRBD1|NA|TRBJ1-2
TGTGCCAGCAGGGAAGGGGGACAGGGCTCCTATGGCTACACCTTC
CASREGGQGSYGYTF
>TRBV9|NA|NA|TRBJ2-5
TGTGCCAGCAGCGTAGGGACAGTTAAGTACCAAGAGACCCAGTACTTC
CASSVGTVKYQETQYF
>TRBV6-4|NA|NA|TRBJ2-3
TGTGCCAGCAGTGATCGGGGGGCAGCTAGCACAGATACGCAGTATTTT
CASSDRGAASTDTQYF
>TRBV29-1|TRBD1|NA|TRBJ2-3
TGCAGCGTGGAAGGACAGGGGGTAGCAGATACGCAGTATTTT
CSVEGQGVADTQYF
>TRBV19|NA|NA|TRBJ1-1
TGTGCCAGTAAAGTACAGGGCCTTGTGAACACTGAAGCTTTCTTT
CASKVQGLVNTEAFF
>TRBV7-3|NA|NA|TRBJ2-1
TGTGCCAGCAGCTTAAGTTCTCCGAGCTCCTACAATGAGCAGTTCTTC
CASSLSSPSSYNEQFF
>TRBV11-3|TRBD1|NA|TRBJ2-5
TGTGCCAGCAGCTTAGGTGGACAGGGGGAGACCCAGTACTTC
CASSLGGQGETQYF
>TRBV19|TRBD1|NA|TRBJ2-1
TGTGCCAGTAGTACCGACAGGGGCCCAGGGGAGACCCCCTACAATGAGCAGTTCTTC
CASSTDRGPGETPYNEQFF
>TRBV7-3|TRBD2|NA|TRBJ2-3
TGTGCCAGCAGCCCAACACTAGCGGGCAGCACAGATACGCAGTATTTT
CASSPTLAGSTDTQYF
>TRBV6-5|TRBD1|NA|TRBJ1-2
TGTGCCAGCAGTAAGGAGACAGGGGATGGCTACACCTTC
CASSKETGDGYTF
>TRBV5-5|TRBD1|once|TRBJ1-1
TGTGCCAGCAGCAGCCAGGGGGCGAACACTGAAGCTTTCTTT
CASSSQGANTEAFF
>TRBV9|TRBD1|NA|TRBJ2-2
TGTGCCAGCAGCGTGGACAGGGTTCAGAGCACCGGGGAGCTGTTTTTT
CASSVDRVQSTGELFF
>TRBV27|NA|few|TRBJ1-1
TGTGCCAGCAGTGCCCAGGGGAACACTGAAGCTTTCTTT
CASSAQGNTEAFF
>TRBV4-1|NA|NA|TRBJ1-6
TGCGCCAGCAGCTCATACTTCCGACAGTCAGCACCCCTCCACTTT
CASSSYFRQSAPLHF
>TRBV30|TRBD1|NA|TRBJ2-2
TGTGCCTGGAGTCTCAGGACAGGGTCCCCACTCAACACCGGGGAGCTGTTTTTT
CAWSLRTGSPLNTGELFF
>TRBV7-3|NA|NA|TRBJ2-1
TGTGCCAGCAGCTTGACAGGTGCGCGGTACAATGAGCAGTTCTTC
CASSLTGARYNEQFF
>TRBV5-6|NA|NA|TRBJ1-3
TGTGCCAGCAGCAGCCCCGCTCGGGGAAACACCATATATTTT
CASSSPARGNTIYF
>TRBV5-1|TRBD1|NA|TRBJ2-7
TGCGCCAGCAGCTCCGACAGGGTGCACGAGCAGTACTTC
CASSSDRVHEQYF
>TRBV5-1|NA|NA|TRBJ2-2
TGCGCCAGCAGCCCCGACACCGGGGAGCTGTTTTTT
CASSPDTGELFF
>TRBV19|TRBD1|NA|TRBJ2-1
TGTGCCAGTAGTCCGCGGGACAGGGAGCACTATGAGCAGTTCTTC
CASSPRDREHYEQFF
>TRBV11-3|NA|NA|TRBJ2-1
TGTGCCAGCAGCTTAGGAGGGGTCGGAGGGTACAATGAGCAGTTCTTC
CASSLGGVGGYNEQFF
>TRBV13|TRBD2|NA|TRBJ2-7
TGTGCCAGCAGCTTAGGTCGGGAGGTAGGCGAGCAGTACTTC
CASSLGREVGEQYF
>TRBV6-4|TRBD2|NA|TRBJ2-3
TGTGCCAGCAGTCAATTAGCGGGAAGCACAGATACGCAGTATTTT
CASSQLAGSTDTQYF
>TRBV18|TRBD2|NA|TRBJ2-2
TGTGCCAGCTCAGCCGGGACTAGCGGCACCGGGGAGCTGTTTTTT
CASSAGTSGTGELFF
>TRBV7-9|NA|NA|TRBJ2-7
TGTGCCAGCAGCCTCGAATGGCGGACACCCGACTTC
CASSLEWRTPDF
>TRBV24-1|TRBD1|NA|TRBJ2-2
TGTGCCACCAGTGAACCCGGGACAGGGGGCTCAAACACCGGGGAGCTGTTTTTT
CATSEPGTGGSNTGELFF
>TRBV30|NA|NA|TRBJ2-1
TGTGCCTGGAGTGTACTAGCTACTTCCTACAATGAGCAGTTCTTC
CAWSVLATSYNEQFF
>TRBV5-4|TRBD2|NA|TRBJ2-1
TGTGCCAGCAGAACCCAGGGGGGGACTAGCGGGGGTGAGCAGTTCTTC
CASRTQGGTSGGEQFF
>TRBV28|TRBD1|NA|TRBJ1-2
TGTGCCAGCAGAGGACAGGGGAGTTCCTATGGCTACACCTTC
CASRGQGSSYGYTF
>TRBV28|NA|NA|TRBJ1-5
TGTGCCAGCAGTTTCCTCGACGGGAATCAGCCCCAGCATTTT
CASSFLDGNQPQHF
>TRBV15|NA|NA|TRBJ1-4
TGTGCCACCAGCAGGGGACTTAATGAAAAACTGTTTTTT
CATSRGLNEKLFF